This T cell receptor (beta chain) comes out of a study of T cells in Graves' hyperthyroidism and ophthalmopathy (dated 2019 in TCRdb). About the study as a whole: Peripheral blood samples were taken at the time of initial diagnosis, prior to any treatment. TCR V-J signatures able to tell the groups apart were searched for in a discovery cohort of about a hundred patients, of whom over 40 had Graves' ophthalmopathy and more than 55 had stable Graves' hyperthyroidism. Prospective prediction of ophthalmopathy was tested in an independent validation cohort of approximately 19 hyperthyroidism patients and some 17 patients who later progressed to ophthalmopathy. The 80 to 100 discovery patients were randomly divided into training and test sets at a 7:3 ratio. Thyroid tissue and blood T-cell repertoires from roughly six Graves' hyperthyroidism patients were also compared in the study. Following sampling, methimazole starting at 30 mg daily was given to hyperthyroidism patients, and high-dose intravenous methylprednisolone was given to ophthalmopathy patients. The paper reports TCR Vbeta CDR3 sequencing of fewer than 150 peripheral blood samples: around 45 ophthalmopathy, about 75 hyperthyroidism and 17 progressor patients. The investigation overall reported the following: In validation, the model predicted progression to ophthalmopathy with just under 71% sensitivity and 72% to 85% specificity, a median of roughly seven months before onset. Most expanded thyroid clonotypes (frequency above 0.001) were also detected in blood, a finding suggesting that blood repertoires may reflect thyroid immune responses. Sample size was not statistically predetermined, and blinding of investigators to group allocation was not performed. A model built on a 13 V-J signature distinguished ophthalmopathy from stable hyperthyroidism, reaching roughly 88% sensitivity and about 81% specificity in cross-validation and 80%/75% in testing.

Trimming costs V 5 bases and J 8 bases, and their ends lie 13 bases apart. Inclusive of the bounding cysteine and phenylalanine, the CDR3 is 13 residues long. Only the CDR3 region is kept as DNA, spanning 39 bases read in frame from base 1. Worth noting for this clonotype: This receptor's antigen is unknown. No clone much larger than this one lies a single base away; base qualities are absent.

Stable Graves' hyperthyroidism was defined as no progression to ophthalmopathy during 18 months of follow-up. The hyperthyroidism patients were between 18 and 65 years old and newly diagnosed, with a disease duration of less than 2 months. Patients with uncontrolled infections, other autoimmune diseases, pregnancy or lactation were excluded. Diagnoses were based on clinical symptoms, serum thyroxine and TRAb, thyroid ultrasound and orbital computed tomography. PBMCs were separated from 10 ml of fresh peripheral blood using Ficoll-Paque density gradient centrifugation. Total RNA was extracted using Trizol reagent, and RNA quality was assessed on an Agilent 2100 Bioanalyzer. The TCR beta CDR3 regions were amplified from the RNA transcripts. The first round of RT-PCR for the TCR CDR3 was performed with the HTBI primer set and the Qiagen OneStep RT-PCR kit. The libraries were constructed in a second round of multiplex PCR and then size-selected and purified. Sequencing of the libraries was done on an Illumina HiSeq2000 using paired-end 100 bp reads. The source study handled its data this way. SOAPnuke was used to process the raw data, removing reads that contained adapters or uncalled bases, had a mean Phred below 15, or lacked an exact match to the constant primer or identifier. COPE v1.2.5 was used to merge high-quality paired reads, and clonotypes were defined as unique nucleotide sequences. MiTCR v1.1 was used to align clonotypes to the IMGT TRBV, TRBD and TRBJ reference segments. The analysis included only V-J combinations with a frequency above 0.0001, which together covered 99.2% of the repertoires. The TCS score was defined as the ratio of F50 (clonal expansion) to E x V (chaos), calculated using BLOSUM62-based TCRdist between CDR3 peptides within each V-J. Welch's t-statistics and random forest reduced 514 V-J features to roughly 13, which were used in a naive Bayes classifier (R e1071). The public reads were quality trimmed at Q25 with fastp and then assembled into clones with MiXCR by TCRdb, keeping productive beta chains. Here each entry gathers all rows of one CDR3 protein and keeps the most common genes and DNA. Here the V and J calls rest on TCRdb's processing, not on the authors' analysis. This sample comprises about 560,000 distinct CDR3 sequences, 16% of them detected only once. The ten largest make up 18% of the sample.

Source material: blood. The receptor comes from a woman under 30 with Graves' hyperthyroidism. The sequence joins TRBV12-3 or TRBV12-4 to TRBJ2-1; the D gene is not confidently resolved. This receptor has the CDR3 CASSHQTGHEQFF. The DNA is TGTGCCAGCAGTCACCAGACCGGCCATGAGCAGTTCTTC.